One sample yielded the 2 T cell receptor beta chains listed below, sequenced in a study of CD4 T cells in relation to SARS-CoV-2 and coronaviruses. Assay used: immunoSEQ multiplex PCR; TCRdb lists only in-frame clones, some missing. The sample has more than 20,000 clones, 76% seen once. The antigens of these receptors remain unknown. Before the COVID-19 pandemic, during about 2011-2019, CD4+ T cells were taken from unexposed donors. Isolation of CD4+ T cells took place after approximately eleven days in culture. The source material was CD4+ T cells from PBMCs, cultured in vitro. The receptors were sampled from a human donor in good health.

The chain employs TRBV18 and TRBJ2-1; D is possibly TRBD1 (6 bases). Germline lookup yields CDR1 KGHSH and CDR2 LQKENI. This CDR3 is built from 15 residues. The V and J ends lost 1 base and 3 bases respectively, with 10 bases between them. The CDR3 DNA follows: TGTGCCAGCTCACCACAGATGGACAGCTACAATGAGCAGTTCTTC. Translated, it gives CASSPQMDSYNEQFF. Full variable domain (outside the CDR3, taken from reference TRBV18 and TRBJ2-1): NAGVMQNPRHLVRRRGQEARLRCSPMKGHSHVYWYRQLPEEGLKFMVYLQKENIIDESGMPKERFSAEFPKEGPSILRIQQVVRGDSAAYFCASSPQMDSYNEQFFGPGTRLTVL.

This clone has only a few counts. CDR3: CASSPRMGGNTEAFF. The CDR3 DNA reads as TGTGCCAGCTCACCACGAATGGGGGGGAACACTGAAGCTTTCTTT. This sequence joins TRBV18 and TRBJ1-1; D is perhaps TRBD1 (5 bases). CDR1 is KGHSH, CDR2 LQKENI, per germline. The ends were cut back, 1 base at V and 1 base at J, with 10 bases in the middle. The CDR3 loop spans 15 amino acids. The full variable domain, its missing parts supplied by reference TRBV18 and TRBJ1-1, is NAGVMQNPRHLVRRRGQEARLRCSPMKGHSHVYWYRQLPEEGLKFMVYLQKENIIDESGMPKERFSAEFPKEGPSILRIQQVVRGDSAAYFCASSPRMGGNTEAFFGQGTRLTVV.